The 5 T cell receptor beta chains below all came from one sample that was sequenced in a study of tumor and adjacent non-tumor tissue in lung cancer. The library came from three nested PCR rounds adapted from ARM-PCR protocols. TCRdb processed the multiplex PCR reads anew with MiXCR; each CDR3 protein has one entry. The sample lists fewer than 120,000 distinct CDR3 sequences; roughly 84% were seen once. RNA was extracted from bulk tissue without any cell sorting. The source material was lung tumor tissue. All receptors derive from a man in his 70s with non-small cell lung cancer.

On this clonotype itself: At one end the junction does not follow the germline gene, possibly because of a read error. The V and J genes are TRBV29-1 and TRBJ1-2; possible D gene TRBD1, 5 bases. Germline CDR1 reads SQVTM; CDR2 reads ANQGSEA. The CDR3 totals 13 residues. Here the CDR3 reads CSAPSGTNYGYIF. In nucleotides, the CDR3 is TGCAGCGCCCCCTCCGGGACCAACTATGGCTACATCTTC.

About this clonotype: Relative to the germline gene, one junction end is altered; a read error may explain this. The rearrangement joins TRBV6-5 to TRBJ1-2; D is ambiguous. Looked up from germline, CDR1 is MNHEY and CDR2 is SVGAGI. The CDR3 spans 14 residues. CDR3 coding DNA: TGTGCCAGTAGTTACTCTCCCCCCGCGGAAAGTTACAACTTC. It specifies CASSYSPPAESYNF.

Of note for this clonotype: With a much larger clone just one base away, this may be a read error. The chain recombines TRBV7-8 with TRBJ2-7; TRBD1 aligns across 7 bases. Germline CDR1 SGHVS, CDR2 FQNEAQ. With 5 bases clipped from V and 4 bases from J, the junction kept 2 bases outside the gene matches. The CDR3 is made up of 12 amino acids. The CDR3 region has the DNA TGTGCCAGCAGCCCGGACAGGTACGAGCAGTACTTC. Protein: CASSPDRYEQYF.

A note on this clonotype: This could be a read error, since a much larger clone is one nucleotide away. This chain uses TRBV4-3 with TRBJ2-7; 11 positions match TRBD2. V shed 1 base and J 6 bases; nucleotides not matched to a gene: 8. From germline, CDR1 is LGHNA and CDR2 YSLEER. The CDR3 is made up of 16 amino acids. CDR3 DNA: TGCGCCAGCAGCCAAGCCCTTAGCGGGAGGGCCCTCGAGCAGTACTTC. The encoded protein is CASSQALSGRALEQYF.

Turning to this clonotype: Relative to the germline gene, one junction end is altered; a read error may explain this. V gene TRBV29-1 combines with J gene TRBJ1-6; D possibly corresponds to TRBD1 (5 bases). Germline V gene lookup returns CDR1 SQVTM and CDR2 ANQGSEA. The CDR3 covers 13 residues. The CDR3 DNA follows: TGTAGCGTTAGGGGACCGGGTAATTCACCCCTCCACTTT. Encoded protein: CSVRGPGNSPLHF. Combining the CDR3 with reference TRBV29-1 and TRBJ1-6 gives the whole variable domain SAVISQKPSRDICQRGTSLTIQCQVDSQVTMMFWYRQQPGQSLTLIATANQGSEATYESGFVIDKFPISRPNLTFSTLTVSNMSPEDSSIYLCSVRGPGNSPLHFGNGTRLTVT.